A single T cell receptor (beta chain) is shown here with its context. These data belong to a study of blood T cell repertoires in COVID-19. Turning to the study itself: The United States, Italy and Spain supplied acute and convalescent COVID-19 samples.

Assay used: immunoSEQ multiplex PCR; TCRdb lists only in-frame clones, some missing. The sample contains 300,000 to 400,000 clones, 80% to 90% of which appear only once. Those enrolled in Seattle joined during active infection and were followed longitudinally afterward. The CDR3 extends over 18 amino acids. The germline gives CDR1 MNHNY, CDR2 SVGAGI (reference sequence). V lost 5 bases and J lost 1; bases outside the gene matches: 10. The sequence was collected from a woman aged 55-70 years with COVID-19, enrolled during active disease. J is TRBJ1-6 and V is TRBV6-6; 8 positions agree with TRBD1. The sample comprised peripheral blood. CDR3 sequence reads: CASSRYPQGESYNSPLHF. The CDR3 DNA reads TGTGCCAGCAGTCGATACCCACAGGGGGAGTCCTATAATTCACCCCTCCACTTT.